This T cell receptor (beta chain) was recorded in a study of regulatory T cells in long-lasting Graves disease. Across the study: Persistent Graves' disease denoted over 5 years of antithyroid drugs plus positive TSH receptor antibodies. Study-wide findings and caveats: Persistent Graves' patients showed less TCR diversity than newly diagnosed patients showed. Persistent disease samples used TRBV28, TRBJ1-2 and TRBJ2-5 preferentially.

This clonotype was counted many times. No antigen is known for it. This sample's time point: persistent/refractory GD, antithyroid drugs over 5 years with positive TRAb. Following extraction of RNA from PBMCs, that RNA was used to make the TCR library. Trimming took off 2 bases at V and 6 bases at J, with 7 bases between the two ends. Germline values: CDR1 MDHEN, CDR2 SYDVKM. The CDR3 covers 12 residues. The authors built TCR beta libraries using iRepertoire HTBI primers and Arm-PCR of CDR3 regions. TCRdb used MiXCR to reprocess the multiplex PCR reads, holding one entry per CDR3 protein. This sample carries almost 350,000 distinct CDR3 sequences, about 19% of them seen once, and the ten largest clones take 25% to 35%.

This clonotype originated in a female donor with Graves disease. The sample consisted of peripheral blood mononuclear cells (PBMCs), taken when the disease was refractory, from a patient treated with antithyroid drugs. The chain is built from TRBV28 and TRBJ1-1; D unclear. The CDR3 DNA follows: TGTGCCAGCAGTTTAGGTGACGCTGAAGCTTTCTTT. This gives the protein CASSLGDAEAFF.